The sequence of this T cell receptor beta chain was determined in a study of cytomegalovirus exposure and HLA in healthy donors. The CDR3 has 15 amino acids. The germline CDR1 and CDR2 sequences are SGHTA and FQGNSA. V lost 7 bases, J lost 4 bases, and 6 bases stayed unmatched. To note about this clone: The antigen remains undetermined.

Study results and limitations: Prior analysis indicated that the majority of TCR beta V segments exhibited productivity approximately 87% or approximately 30% of the time.

The PCR ran on 60 Vbeta and 13 Jbeta primers. Measured with immunoSEQ multiplex PCR; TCRdb has only the in-frame clones, and not every one. The top ten clones hold around 15% of a sample with about 140,000 clones, 70% to 80% of them seen once. The chain links TRBV7-2 to TRBJ2-1, with 11 bases aligning to TRBD2. This clonotype was obtained from a woman aged 40 to 50 in good health and CMV-seronegative. The sequenced sample consisted of PBMCs. The DNA for the CDR3 is TGTGCCAGCATGGCGGGACTAGCGGTTTACAATGAGCAGTTCTTC. Protein: CASMAGLAVYNEQFF.